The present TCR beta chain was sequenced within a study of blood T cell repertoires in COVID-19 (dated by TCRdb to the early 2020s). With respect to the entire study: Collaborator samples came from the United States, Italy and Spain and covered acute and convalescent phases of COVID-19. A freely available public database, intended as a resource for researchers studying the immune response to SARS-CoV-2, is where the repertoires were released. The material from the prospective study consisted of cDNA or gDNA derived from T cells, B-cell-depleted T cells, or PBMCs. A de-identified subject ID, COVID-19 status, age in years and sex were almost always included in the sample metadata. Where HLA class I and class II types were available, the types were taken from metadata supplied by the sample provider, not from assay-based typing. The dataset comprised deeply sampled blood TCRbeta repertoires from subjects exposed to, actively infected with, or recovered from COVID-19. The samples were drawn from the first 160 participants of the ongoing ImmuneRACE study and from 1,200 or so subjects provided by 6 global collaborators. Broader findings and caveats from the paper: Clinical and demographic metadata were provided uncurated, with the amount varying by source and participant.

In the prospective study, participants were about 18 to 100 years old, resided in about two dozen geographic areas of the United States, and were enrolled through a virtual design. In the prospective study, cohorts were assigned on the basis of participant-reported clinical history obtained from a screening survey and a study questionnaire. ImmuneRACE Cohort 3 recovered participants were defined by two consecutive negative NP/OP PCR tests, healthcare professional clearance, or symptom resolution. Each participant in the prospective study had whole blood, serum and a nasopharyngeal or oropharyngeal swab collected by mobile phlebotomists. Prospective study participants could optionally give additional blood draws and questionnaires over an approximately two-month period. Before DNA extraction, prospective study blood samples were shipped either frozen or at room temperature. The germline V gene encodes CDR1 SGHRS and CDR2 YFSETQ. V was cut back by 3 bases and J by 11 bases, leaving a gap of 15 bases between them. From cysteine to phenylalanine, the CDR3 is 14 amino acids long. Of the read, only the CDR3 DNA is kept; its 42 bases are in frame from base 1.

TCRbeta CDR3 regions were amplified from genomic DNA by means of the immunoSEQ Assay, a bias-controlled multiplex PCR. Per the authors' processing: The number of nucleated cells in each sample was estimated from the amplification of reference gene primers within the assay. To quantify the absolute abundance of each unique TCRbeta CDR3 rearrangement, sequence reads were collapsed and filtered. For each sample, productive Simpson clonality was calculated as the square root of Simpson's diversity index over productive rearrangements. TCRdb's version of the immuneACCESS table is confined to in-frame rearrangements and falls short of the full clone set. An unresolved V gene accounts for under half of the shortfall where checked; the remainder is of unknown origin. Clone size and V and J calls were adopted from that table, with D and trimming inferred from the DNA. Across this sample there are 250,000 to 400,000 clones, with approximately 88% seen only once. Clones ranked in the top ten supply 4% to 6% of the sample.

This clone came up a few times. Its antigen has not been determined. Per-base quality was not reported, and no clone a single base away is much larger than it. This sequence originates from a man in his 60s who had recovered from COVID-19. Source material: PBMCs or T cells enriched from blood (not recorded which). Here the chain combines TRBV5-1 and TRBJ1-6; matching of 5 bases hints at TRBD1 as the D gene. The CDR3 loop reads CASSSSQGLAPLHF. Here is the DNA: TGCGCCAGCAGCTCATCTCAGGGATTAGCACCCCTCCACTTT.